This T cell receptor (beta chain) stems from a study of CD8+CD57+ T cells in acquired aplastic anemia. Study-wide points: A set of approximately 29 CD8+ CDR3 sequences was shared between patients and controls, and these sequences appeared highly expressed in patients.

Genomic DNA acted as the template from which TCR beta VDJ combination and CDR3 sequence profiling were carried out. Each CDR3 protein is one row after TCRdb ran MiXCR on the reads. The sample lists 100,000 to 150,000 distinct CDR3 sequences, 30% to 45% occurring once. Germline loops: CDR1 SGHVS, CDR2 FQNEAQ. Trimming took 4 bases from V and 5 from J, leaving 14 bases between them. This CDR3 has 14 amino acids. Details on this clonotype: Its antigen is still unknown.

The authors sequenced patients whose flow cytometry had shown CD8+CD57+ cell expansion. The rearrangement links TRBV7-8 to TRBJ2-5; D not certain. Sequencing used sorted CD4+, CD8+, or CD8+CD57+ T cells (not recorded which) from PBMCs. The TCR sequence derives from a human donor with aplastic anemia. The DNA of the CDR3 is TGTGCCAGCAGCTCGGGCCCGCTGGTGGAGACCCAGTACTTC. This sequence encodes CASSSGPLVETQYF.